One T cell receptor (beta chain) is described in this entry. In the original processing: Estimates of nucleated cell counts were drawn from the amplification of reference gene primers. Using immunoSEQ multiplex PCR, the repertoire was profiled, and TCRdb retains in-frame clones only, with some absent. V, J and clone size derive from that table, while D and trimming were established from the DNA sequence. This table holds about 150,000 clones, around 86% found once. The data derive from a study of blood T cell repertoires in COVID-19. Looking at the study overall: Collection of acute and convalescent COVID-19 samples took place in the United States, Italy and Spain. In each case, the material was cDNA or gDNA derived from T cells, B-cell-depleted T cells, or PBMCs.

Germline lookup yields CDR1 SGHVS and CDR2 FNYEAQ. V lost 2 bases and J 4 bases, leaving 15 bases between the germline ends. The CDR3 spans 17 residues. Sequenced material: peripheral blood. This TCR derives from a woman aged 55-69 years with active or convalescent COVID-19. The chain recombines TRBV7-6 with TRBJ2-6, with a weak D call TRBD2 (5 bases). CDR3 region: CASSLQTRGSGANVLTF. The CDR3 DNA reads as TGTGCCAGCAGCTTACAGACTCGGGGTAGCGGGGCCAACGTCCTGACTTTC.